This TCR beta chain was documented in a study of technical replicates of blood from a few donors. CDR1 and CDR2 (germline): SSHAT, FNYEAQ (reference sequence). This CDR3 has 15 amino acids. V was clipped by 1 base and J by 0 bases, with 8 bases between them. The method was immunoSEQ multiplex PCR; TCRdb's version includes in-frame clones alone and lacks a portion of them. The sample contains about 76,000 clones, around 97% of which appear only once. The chain is built from TRBV7-7 and TRBJ2-3, with D uncertain. Sample: T cells isolated from PBMCs. The origin of this receptor is a human donor in good health. CDR3 coding DNA: TGTGCCAGCAGCTTAGGGTACAGAAGCACAGATACGCAGTATTTT. Translating it yields CASSLGYRSTDTQYF.